The table lists the clone carrying this TCR beta chain with a few counts. The antigen remains undetermined. These data belong to a study of T-cell memory formation after mild COVID-19. TCRdb re-called the 5' RACE reads through MiXCR, storing one row per CDR3 protein. The table has around 450,000 distinct CDR3 sequences, 20% to 25% seen once. Findings and limits, study-wide: Within pre-infection memory, some responding clones were found, suggesting cross-reactive memory joined. CD4+ contracting clones were mainly CM and EM; CD8+ ones, EMRA.

V was trimmed by 3 bases and J by 8 bases, leaving 21 bases between them. Germline loops: CDR1 KGHDR, CDR2 SFDVKD. This CDR3 contains 17 residues. The sample was PBMCs or a T cell subset sorted from them (not recorded which). The V and J genes are TRBV24-1 and TRBJ1-4, with TRBD1 as a possible D gene (5 bases). The source is an adult woman who had mild COVID-19 (a few samples of this study predate the infection). Cell type and time point are not known. In DNA form, the CDR3 reads TGTGCCACCAGTGATACTCCACACGGAGGGGTAGGGGAAAAACTGTTTTTT. Its protein product is CATSDTPHGGVGEKLFF.